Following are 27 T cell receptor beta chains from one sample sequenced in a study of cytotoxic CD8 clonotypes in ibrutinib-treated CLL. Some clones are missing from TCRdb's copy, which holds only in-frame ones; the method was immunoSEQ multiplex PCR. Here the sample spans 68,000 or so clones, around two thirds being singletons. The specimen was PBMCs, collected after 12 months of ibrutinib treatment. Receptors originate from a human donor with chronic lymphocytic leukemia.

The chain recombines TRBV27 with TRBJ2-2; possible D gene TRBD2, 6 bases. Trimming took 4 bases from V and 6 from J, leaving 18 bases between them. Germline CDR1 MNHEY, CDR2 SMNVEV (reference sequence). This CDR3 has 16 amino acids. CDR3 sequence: CASSSLAGWGSGELFF. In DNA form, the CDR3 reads TGTGCCAGCAGTTCCCTTGCGGGGTGGGGGTCCGGGGAGCTGTTTTTT.

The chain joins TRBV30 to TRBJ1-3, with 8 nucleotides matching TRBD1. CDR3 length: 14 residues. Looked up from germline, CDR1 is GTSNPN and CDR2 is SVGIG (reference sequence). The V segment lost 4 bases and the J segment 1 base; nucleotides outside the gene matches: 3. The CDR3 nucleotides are TGTGCCTGGACACAGGGGGTTTCTGGAAACACCATATATTTT. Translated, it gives CAWTQGVSGNTIYF.

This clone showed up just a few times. CDR3 nucleotides: TGTGCCAGCAGTTTAATTGTAGGGGCCGGGGAGCTGTTTTTT. Its translation is CASSLIVGAGELFF. V and J are TRBV27 and TRBJ2-2; D perhaps matches TRBD1 (5 bases). The CDR3 runs 14 residues. Trimming left V 2 bases short and J 6 bases short, with 10 bases between. CDR1 is MNHEY and CDR2 is SMNVEV in the germline V gene (reference sequence).

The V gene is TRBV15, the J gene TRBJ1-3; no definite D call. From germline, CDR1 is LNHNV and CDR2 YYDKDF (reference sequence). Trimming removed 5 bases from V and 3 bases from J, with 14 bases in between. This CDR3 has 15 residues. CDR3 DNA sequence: TGTGCCACCAGCGGAAGGGAAAATGGTGGAAACACCATATATTTT. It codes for CATSGRENGGNTIYF.

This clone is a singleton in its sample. The CDR3 protein is CATSRDLGVMNTEAFF. The CDR3, as DNA: TGTGCCACCAGCAGAGATTTGGGAGTAATGAACACTGAAGCTTTCTTT. The gene calls are TRBV15 and TRBJ1-1; D remains unclear. The CDR3 extends over 16 amino acids. The V end lost 0 bases, the J end lost 0 bases, and 11 bases lay between the germline ends. The V gene's germline CDR1 is LNHNV and CDR2 YYDKDF (reference sequence).

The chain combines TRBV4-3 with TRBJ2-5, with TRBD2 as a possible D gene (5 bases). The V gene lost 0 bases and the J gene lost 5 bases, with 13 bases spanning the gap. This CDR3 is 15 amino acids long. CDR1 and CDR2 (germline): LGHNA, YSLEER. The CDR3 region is CASSQDRGTGETQYF. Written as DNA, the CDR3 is TGCGCCAGCAGCCAAGATCGGGGTACTGGGGAGACCCAGTACTTC.

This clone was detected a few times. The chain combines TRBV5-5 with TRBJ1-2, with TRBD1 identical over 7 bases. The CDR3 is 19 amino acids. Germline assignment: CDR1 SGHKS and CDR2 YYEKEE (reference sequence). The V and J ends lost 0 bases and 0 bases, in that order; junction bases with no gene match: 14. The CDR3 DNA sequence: TGTGCCAGCAGCTTGGGATCGGTCAGGGGGAGCCTAGCTAACTATGGCTACACCTTC. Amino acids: CASSLGSVRGSLANYGYTF.

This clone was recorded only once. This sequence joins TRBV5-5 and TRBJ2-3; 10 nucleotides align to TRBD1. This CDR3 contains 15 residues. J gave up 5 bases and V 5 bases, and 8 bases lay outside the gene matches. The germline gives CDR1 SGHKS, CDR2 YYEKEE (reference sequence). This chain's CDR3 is CASSTDRGLEDTQYF. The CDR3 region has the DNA TGTGCCAGCAGTACCGACAGGGGGCTTGAAGATACGCAGTATTTT.

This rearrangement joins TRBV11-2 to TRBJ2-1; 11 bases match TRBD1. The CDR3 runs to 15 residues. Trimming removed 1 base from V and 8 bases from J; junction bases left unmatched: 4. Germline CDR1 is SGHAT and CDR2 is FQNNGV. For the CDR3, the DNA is TGTGCCAGCAGCTTAGTTGGGACAGGGGGAGATGAGCAGTTCTTC. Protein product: CASSLVGTGGDEQFF.

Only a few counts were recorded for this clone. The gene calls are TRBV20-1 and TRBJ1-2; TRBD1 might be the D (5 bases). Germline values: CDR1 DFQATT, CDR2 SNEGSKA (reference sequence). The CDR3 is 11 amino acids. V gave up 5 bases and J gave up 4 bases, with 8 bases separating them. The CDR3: CSAQGGYGYTF. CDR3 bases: TGCAGTGCTCAGGGCGGCTATGGCTACACCTTC.

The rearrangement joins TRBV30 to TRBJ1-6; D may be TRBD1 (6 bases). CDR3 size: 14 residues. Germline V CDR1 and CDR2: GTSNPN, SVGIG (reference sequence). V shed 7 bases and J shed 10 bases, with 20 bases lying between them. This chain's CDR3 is CASSANRARSPLHF. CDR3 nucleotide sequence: TGTGCCTCATCAGCTAACAGGGCTAGATCACCCCTCCACTTT.

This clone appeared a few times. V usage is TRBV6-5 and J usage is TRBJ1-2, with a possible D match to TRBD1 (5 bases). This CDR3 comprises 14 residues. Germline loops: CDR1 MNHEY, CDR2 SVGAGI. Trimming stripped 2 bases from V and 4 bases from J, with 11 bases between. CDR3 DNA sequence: TGTGCCAGCAGTTACGGCAGGGCTGTCTATGGCTACACCTTC. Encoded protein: CASSYGRAVYGYTF.

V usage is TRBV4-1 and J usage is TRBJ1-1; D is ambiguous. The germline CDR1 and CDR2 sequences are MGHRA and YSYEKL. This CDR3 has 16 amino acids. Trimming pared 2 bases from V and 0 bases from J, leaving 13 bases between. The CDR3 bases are TGCGCCAGCAGCCAACCCAGACGGGCCATGAACACTGAAGCTTTCTTT. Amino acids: CASSQPRRAMNTEAFF.

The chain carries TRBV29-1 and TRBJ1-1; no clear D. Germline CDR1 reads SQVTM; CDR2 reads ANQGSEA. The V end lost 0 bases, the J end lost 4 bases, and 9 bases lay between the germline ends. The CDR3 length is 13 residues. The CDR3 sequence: CSVEDRPGTEAFF. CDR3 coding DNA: TGCAGCGTTGAAGATCGGCCGGGCACTGAAGCTTTCTTT. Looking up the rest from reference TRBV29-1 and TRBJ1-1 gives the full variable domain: SAVISQKPSRDICQRGTSLTIQCQVDSQVTMMFWYRQQPGQSLTLIATANQGSEATYESGFVIDKFPISRPNLTFSTLTVSNMSPEDSSIYLCSVEDRPGTEAFFGQGTRLTVV.

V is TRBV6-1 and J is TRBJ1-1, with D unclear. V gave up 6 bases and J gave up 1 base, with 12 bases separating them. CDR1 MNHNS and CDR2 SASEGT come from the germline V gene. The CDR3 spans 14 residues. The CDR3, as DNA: TGTGCCAGCAGCCACAACACAGCGAACACTGAAGCTTTCTTT. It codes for CASSHNTANTEAFF.

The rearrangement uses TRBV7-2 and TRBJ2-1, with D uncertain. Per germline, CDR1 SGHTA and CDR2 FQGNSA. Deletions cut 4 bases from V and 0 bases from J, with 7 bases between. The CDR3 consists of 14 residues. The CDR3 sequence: CASSSVSSYNEQFF. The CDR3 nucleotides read TGTGCCAGCAGCTCGGTGAGCTCCTACAATGAGCAGTTCTTC.

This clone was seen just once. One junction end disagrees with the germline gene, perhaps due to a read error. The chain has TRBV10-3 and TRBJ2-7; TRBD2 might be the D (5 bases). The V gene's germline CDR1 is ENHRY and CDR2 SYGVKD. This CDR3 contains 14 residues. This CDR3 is CAIRDTAGSYEQYF. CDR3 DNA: TGTGCCATCCGTGACACGGCGGGTTCCTACGAGCAGTACTTC.

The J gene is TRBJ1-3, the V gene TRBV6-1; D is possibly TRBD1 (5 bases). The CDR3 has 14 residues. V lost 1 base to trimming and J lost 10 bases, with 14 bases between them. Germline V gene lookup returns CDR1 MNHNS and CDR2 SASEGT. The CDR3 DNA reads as TGTGCCAGCAGTGAAGTGGGCCAGGGAAGGACCATATATTTT. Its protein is CASSEVGQGRTIYF.

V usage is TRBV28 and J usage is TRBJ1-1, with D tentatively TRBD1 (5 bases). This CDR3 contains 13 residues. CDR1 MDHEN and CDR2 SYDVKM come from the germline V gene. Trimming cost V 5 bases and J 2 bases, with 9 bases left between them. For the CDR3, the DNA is TGTGCCAGCAGTGGGACCACAAACACTGAAGCTTTCTTT. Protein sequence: CASSGTTNTEAFF.

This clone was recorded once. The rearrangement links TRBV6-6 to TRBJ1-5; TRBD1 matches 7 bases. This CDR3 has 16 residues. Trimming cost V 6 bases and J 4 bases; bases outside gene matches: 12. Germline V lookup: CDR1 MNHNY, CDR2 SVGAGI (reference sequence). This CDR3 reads CASRARDRGGNQPQHF. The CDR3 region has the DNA TGTGCCAGCAGGGCCCGGGACAGAGGGGGGAATCAGCCCCAGCATTTT.

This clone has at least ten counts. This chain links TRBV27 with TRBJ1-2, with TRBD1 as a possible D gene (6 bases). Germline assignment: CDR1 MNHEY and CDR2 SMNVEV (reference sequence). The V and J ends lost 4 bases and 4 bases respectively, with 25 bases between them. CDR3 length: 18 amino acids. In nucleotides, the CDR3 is TGTGCCAGCAGTTCAAAGGCCCCTAAGACAGGCTACGCCTATGGCTACACCTTC. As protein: CASSSKAPKTGYAYGYTF.

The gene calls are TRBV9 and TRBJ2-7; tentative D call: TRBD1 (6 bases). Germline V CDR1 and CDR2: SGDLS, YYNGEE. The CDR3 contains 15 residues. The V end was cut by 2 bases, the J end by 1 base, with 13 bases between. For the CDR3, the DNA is TGTGCCAGCAGCGTTTCTCCGGGACAATCCTACGAGCAGTACTTC. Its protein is CASSVSPGQSYEQYF.

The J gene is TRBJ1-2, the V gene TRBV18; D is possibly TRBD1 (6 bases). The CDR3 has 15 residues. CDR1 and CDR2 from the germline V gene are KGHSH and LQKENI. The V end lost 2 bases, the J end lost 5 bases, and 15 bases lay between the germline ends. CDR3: CASSPREQGVYGYTF. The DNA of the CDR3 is TGTGCCAGCTCACCAAGAGAACAGGGAGTATATGGCTACACCTTC.

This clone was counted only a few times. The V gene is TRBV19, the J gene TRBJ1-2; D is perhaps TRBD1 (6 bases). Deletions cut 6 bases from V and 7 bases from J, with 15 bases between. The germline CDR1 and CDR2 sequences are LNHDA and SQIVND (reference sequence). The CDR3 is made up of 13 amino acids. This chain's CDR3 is CASREQGYSGYTF. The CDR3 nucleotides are TGTGCCAGTAGAGAACAGGGTTACAGTGGCTACACCTTC. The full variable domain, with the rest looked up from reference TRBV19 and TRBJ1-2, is DGGITQSPKYLFRKEGQNVTLSCEQNLNHDAMYWYRQDPGQGLRLIYYSQIVNDFQKGDIAEGYSVSREKKESFPLTVTSAQKNPTAFYLCASREQGYSGYTFGSGTRLTVV.

CDR3 residues: CASSQDRGLAGVSSSYEQYF. In nucleotides, the CDR3 is TGCGCCAGCAGCCAAGATCGGGGACTAGCGGGGGTTTCCAGCTCCTACGAGCAGTACTTC. The gene calls are TRBV4-3 and TRBJ2-7, with 14 bases matching TRBD2. Per germline, CDR1 LGHNA and CDR2 YSLEER. Losses at the gene ends were 0 bases for V and 0 bases for J; bases not matched to a gene: 10. The CDR3 loop spans 20 amino acids.

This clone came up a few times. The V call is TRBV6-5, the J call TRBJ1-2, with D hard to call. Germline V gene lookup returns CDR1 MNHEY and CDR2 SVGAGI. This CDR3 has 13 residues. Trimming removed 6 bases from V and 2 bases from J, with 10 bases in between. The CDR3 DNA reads TGTGCCAGCAGGCCTACAGCGAACTATGGCTACACCTTC. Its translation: CASRPTANYGYTF.

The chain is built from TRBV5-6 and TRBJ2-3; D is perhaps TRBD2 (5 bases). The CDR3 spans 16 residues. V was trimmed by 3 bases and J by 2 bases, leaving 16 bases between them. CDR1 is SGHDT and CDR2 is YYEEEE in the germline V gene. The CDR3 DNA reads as TGTGCCAGCAGCTCGAAGGACTCACCATCCACAGATACGCAGTATTTT. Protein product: CASSSKDSPSTDTQYF. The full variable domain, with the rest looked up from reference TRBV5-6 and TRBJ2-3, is DAGVTQSPTHLIKTRGQQVTLRCSPKSGHDTVSWYQQALGQGPQFIFQYYEEEERQRGNFPDRFSGHQFPNYSSELNVNALLLGDSALYLCASSSKDSPSTDTQYFGPGTRLTVL.